Presented here are 5 T cell receptor beta chains from one specimen sequenced in a study of STAT3 mutations in large granular lymphocyte leukemia. Study-level points and caveats: Every T-cell large granular lymphocyte leukemia patient had at least one immunodominant TCR beta clonotype.

Clones were sequenced by immunoSEQ multiplex PCR, and TCRdb holds only the in-frame ones, with some missing. The top ten hold around a sixth of the sample, which has some 5,700 clones, 88% seen once. These receptors' antigens are unknown. The sample taken for sequencing was PBMCs. The origin of the receptors is a human donor with T large granular lymphocyte leukemia. Some clones in this sample may be carry-over from other donors' samples.

The CDR3 DNA sequence: TGTGCCAGCAGTGGGATCTGGGAGCAGTTCTTC. Encoded protein: CASSGIWEQFF. The chain couples TRBV6-1 to TRBJ2-1; no definite D call. The CDR3 is made up of 11 amino acids. V was pared by 4 bases and J by 10 bases, with 8 bases between. CDR1 is MNHNS, CDR2 SASEGT, per germline.

This sequence joins TRBV19 and TRBJ2-3; 7 bases are a match to TRBD1. Looked up from germline, CDR1 is LNHDA and CDR2 is SQIVND (reference sequence). The CDR3 runs to 13 residues. After removal of 6 bases from V and 6 bases from J, the junction contained 6 bases not matched to a gene. The DNA of the CDR3 is TGTGCCAGTAGCACAGACAGGGAGGATACGCAGTATTTT. This translates into CASSTDREDTQYF.

This clone was detected only once. V usage is TRBV4-2 and J usage is TRBJ2-2; 9 bases align to TRBD2. Germline CDR1 and CDR2: LGHNA and YNFKEQ. With V trimmed by 3 bases and J by 6 bases, 11 bases remained unmatched. The length of the CDR3 is 17 residues. The CDR3 sequence is CASSHPMGSGSSGELFF. Here the CDR3 DNA reads TGTGCCAGCAGCCACCCCATGGGTAGCGGGAGTTCCGGGGAGCTGTTTTTT.

V gene TRBV9 combines with J gene TRBJ1-1, with TRBD1 identical over 7 bases. Germline V gene data show CDR1 as SGDLS and CDR2 as YYNGEE. With V trimmed by 5 bases and J by 6 bases, 10 bases remained unmatched. The CDR3 totals 14 residues. The CDR3 region has the DNA TGTGCCAGCAGTTCGACAGGGCAGGGCGCTGAAGCTTTCTTT. This translates into CASSSTGQGAEAFF. Full variable domain (rest looked up from reference TRBV9 and TRBJ1-1): DSGVTQTPKHLITATGQRVTLRCSPRSGDLSVYWYQQSLDQGLQFLIQYYNGEERAKGNILERFSAQQFPDLHSELNLSSLELGDSALYFCASSSTGQGAEAFFGQGTRLTVV.

This clone was picked up one time. The CDR3 sequence is CASSVDARPTDTQYF. DNA of the CDR3: TGTGCCAGCAGCGTAGATGCGCGCCCAACAGATACGCAGTATTTT. The rearrangement links TRBV9 to TRBJ2-3; D gene ambiguous. V lost 0 bases to trimming and J lost 3 bases, with 11 bases between them. CDR1 is SGDLS, CDR2 YYNGEE, per germline. The CDR3 loop spans 15 amino acids. The entire variable domain, with the rest obtained from reference TRBV9 and TRBJ2-3, is as follows: DSGVTQTPKHLITATGQRVTLRCSPRSGDLSVYWYQQSLDQGLQFLIQYYNGEERAKGNILERFSAQQFPDLHSELNLSSLELGDSALYFCASSVDARPTDTQYFGPGTRLTVL.